The 29 T cell receptor beta chains below were found in one sample sequenced in a study of cytomegalovirus exposure and HLA in healthy donors. With 60 Vbeta and 13 Jbeta primers, the PCR was carried out. Clones were read by immunoSEQ multiplex PCR, and TCRdb kept only the in-frame ones, dropping some. The table includes some 180,000 clones, around 83% detected once. The sequencing sample was made of PBMCs. These receptors originate from a girl aged 2 to 10 in good health and CMV-seropositive.

The V gene is TRBV28, the J gene TRBJ2-7; the match to TRBD2 covers 15 bases. This CDR3 spans 16 amino acids. Germline V gene sequence: CDR1 MDHEN, CDR2 SYDVKM. Trimming removed 6 bases from V and 2 bases from J; junction bases left unmatched: 5. The CDR3 DNA sequence: TGTGCCAGCAGACCAGGACTAGCGGGAGGGCCCTACGAGCAGTACTTC. Translated, it gives CASRPGLAGGPYEQYF.

This clone was seen only a few times. CDR3 loop: CASSVGQELEAFF. The CDR3 DNA reads TGTGCCAGCAGTGTGGGGCAGGAACTTGAAGCTTTCTTT. This chain connects TRBV2 to TRBJ1-1; D is possibly TRBD1 (5 bases). The CDR3 runs to 13 residues. V gave up 4 bases and J gave up 7 bases, with 13 bases separating them. Germline lookup yields CDR1 SNHLY and CDR2 FYNNEI.

The chain carries TRBV28 and TRBJ2-7, with D possibly being TRBD1 (5 bases). V dropped 7 bases and J dropped 5 bases, with 15 bases sitting between them. The CDR3 runs to 13 residues. The germline V gene has CDR1 MDHEN and CDR2 SYDVKM. The CDR3 sequence is CASNPDTPNEQYF. CDR3 sequence (DNA): TGTGCCAGCAACCCGGACACCCCCAACGAGCAGTACTTC.

The chain has TRBV5-6 and TRBJ2-3, with 16 bases that match TRBD2. Germline V gene data show CDR1 as SGHDT and CDR2 as YYEEEE. Germline trimming cut 0 bases from V and 12 bases from J; bases unmatched to any gene: 10. The CDR3 covers 17 residues. Written as DNA, the CDR3 is TGTGCCAGCAGCTTGGCCGGGACTAGCGGGGGGGCCTGGGCTCAGTATTTT. Translated, it gives CASSLAGTSGGAWAQYF.

The chain employs TRBV18 and TRBJ1-1; 7 bases match TRBD1. This CDR3 has 15 residues. V trimming: 3 bases; J trimming: 1 base; junction bases outside the gene matches: 5. Germline CDR1 is KGHSH and CDR2 is LQKENI. The CDR3 DNA reads TGTGCCAGCTCACCCCAGGGGGACCCGAACACTGAAGCTTTCTTT. Amino acid sequence: CASSPQGDPNTEAFF.

With regard to this clone: An end of the junction differs from the germline gene, which may be a read error. This sequence joins TRBV18 and TRBJ2-7, with 7 bases identical to TRBD1. This CDR3 is 14 amino acids long. From germline, CDR1 is KGHSH and CDR2 LQKENI. DNA of the CDR3: TGTGCCAGCTCACCAAAGGGACAGATTTTTCAATCCCACTTC. Amino acids: CASSPKGQIFQSHF.

The chain carries TRBV2 and TRBJ2-3; no clear D gene. CDR1 and CDR2 from the germline V gene are SNHLY and FYNNEI. The CDR3 runs 14 residues. V gave up 7 bases and J gave up 5 bases, with 16 bases separating them. CDR3 sequence reads: CASTPGPSLDTQYF. The CDR3 nucleotides are TGTGCCAGCACTCCTGGCCCATCCCTAGATACGCAGTATTTT.

The chain links TRBV5-1 to TRBJ2-2; D call uncertain. Trimming took 4 bases from V and 1 from J, leaving 2 bases between them. The CDR3 is made up of 12 amino acids. CDR1 and CDR2 (germline): SGHRS, YFSETQ. The DNA of the CDR3 is TGCGCCAGCAGCCAGAACACCGGGGAGCTGTTTTTT. Translated: CASSQNTGELFF.

This rearrangement joins TRBV7-8 to TRBJ1-5; possible D gene TRBD1, 6 bases. V was clipped by 6 bases and J by 2 bases, with 11 bases between them. The CDR3 runs 14 residues. Germline assignment: CDR1 SGHVS and CDR2 FQNEAQ. The CDR3 is CASSSRGGNQPQHF. The CDR3 bases are TGTGCCAGCAGTTCCAGGGGTGGCAATCAGCCCCAGCATTTT.

The V and J genes are TRBV2 and TRBJ2-3, with 8 bases identical to TRBD1. CDR3 length: 16 amino acids. Looked up from germline, CDR1 is SNHLY and CDR2 is FYNNEI. V dropped 11 bases and J dropped 3; count of bases not matched to a gene: 16. CDR3: CAGTGLTGVVTDTQYF. Here the CDR3 DNA reads TGTGCCGGAACGGGGTTGACAGGGGTCGTGACAGATACGCAGTATTTT.

The gene calls are TRBV5-4 and TRBJ2-7; possible D gene TRBD2, 5 bases. V was shortened by 4 bases and J by 2 bases, with 16 bases between the two germline ends. The germline V gene encodes CDR1 SGHNT and CDR2 YYREEE (reference sequence). The length of the CDR3 is 15 residues. CDR3 nucleotide sequence: TGTGCCAGCAGCCGGATGGTTTACGGGGCCTACGAGCAGTACTTC. Translating it yields CASSRMVYGAYEQYF. The variable domain in full, with the rest retrieved from reference TRBV5-4 and TRBJ2-7, is ETGVTQSPTHLIKTRGQQVTLRCSSQSGHNTVSWYQQALGQGPQFIFQYYREEENGRGNFPPRFSGLQFPNYSSELNVNALELDDSALYLCASSRMVYGAYEQYFGPGTRLTVT.

This clone ranks as medium-sized. V and J are TRBV25-1 and TRBJ1-1, with 8 nucleotides matching TRBD1. Germline CDR1 and CDR2: MGHDK and SYGVNS. Trimming at V came to 5 bases and at J to 2 bases, leaving 7 bases not matched to a gene. This CDR3 is 15 amino acids long. Here the CDR3 DNA reads TGTGCCAGCAGTCCCCCGGACAGGGCTAACACTGAAGCTTTCTTT. Translation gives CASSPPDRANTEAFF.

The chain carries TRBV11-2 and TRBJ1-1; D is perhaps TRBD1 (5 bases). The CDR3 covers 12 residues. The germline gives CDR1 SGHAT, CDR2 FQNNGV. Trimming shortened V by 8 bases and J by 1 base, and 8 bases separated the two germline ends. The CDR3 nucleotides read TGTGCCAGCCTAAGGGGGAACACTGAAGCTTTCTTT. Amino acids: CASLRGNTEAFF.

A remark on this clone: This CDR3 is also generated by other DNA sequences in the sample. The V and J genes are TRBV27 and TRBJ2-2; 7 nucleotides match TRBD1. Germline V gene lookup returns CDR1 MNHEY and CDR2 SMNVEV (reference sequence). The V segment lost 7 bases and the J segment 1 base; nucleotides outside the gene matches: 6. The CDR3 covers 15 residues. The CDR3 sequence: CASNRGTENTGELFF. DNA of the CDR3: TGTGCCAGCAACCGAGGGACAGAGAACACCGGGGAGCTGTTTTTT.

This chain connects TRBV30 to TRBJ2-3; 7 nucleotides line up with TRBD2. Per germline, CDR1 GTSNPN and CDR2 SVGIG (reference sequence). The CDR3 runs to 17 residues. V gave up 2 bases and J gave up 5 bases; unmatched junction bases: 16. The CDR3 protein is CAWSPYAGLRGLDTQYF. The CDR3 nucleotides read TGTGCCTGGAGTCCATACGCGGGACTACGGGGTTTAGATACGCAGTATTTT.

This CDR3 reads CASSRSWAGRFYEQYF. For the CDR3, the DNA is TGTGCCAGCAGCCGATCTTGGGCAGGGAGGTTCTACGAGCAGTACTTC. The chain couples TRBV27 to TRBJ2-7; the D gene is possibly TRBD2 (6 bases). V lost 6 bases, J lost 3 bases, and 21 bases lay in between. The CDR3 covers 16 residues. Germline lookup yields CDR1 MNHEY and CDR2 SMNVEV (reference sequence).

This chain links TRBV5-1 with TRBJ2-5; 7 bases agree with TRBD2. This CDR3 is built from 15 residues. Trimming removed 4 bases from V and 3 bases from J; junction bases left unmatched: 9. Germline CDR1 SGHRS, CDR2 YFSETQ. CDR3 protein: CASSPGDYGEETQYF. In nucleotides, the CDR3 is TGCGCCAGCAGCCCGGGGGACTACGGCGAAGAGACCCAGTACTTC.

The chain couples TRBV11-2 to TRBJ2-7; the match to TRBD2 covers 8 bases. The CDR3 contains 13 residues. Per the germline V gene, CDR1 is SGHAT and CDR2 is FQNNGV. After removal of 5 bases from V and 7 bases from J, the junction contained 7 bases not matched to a gene. The CDR3 region has the DNA TGTGCCAGCAGCAGAGAGGGCGGGGGGGAGCAGTACTTC. Amino acid sequence: CASSREGGGEQYF.

The chain employs TRBV10-2 and TRBJ2-7; the D gene is possibly TRBD1 (6 bases). Trimming cost V 5 bases and J 0 bases, with 14 bases left between them. CDR3 length equals 15 residues. Germline V lookup: CDR1 WSHSY, CDR2 SAAADI. The CDR3 region has the DNA TGCGCCAGCAGTCCCAGGGACATATCCTCCTACGAGCAGTACTTC. Protein: CASSPRDISSYEQYF.

This clone was picked up one time. This chain uses TRBV19 with TRBJ1-5, with D possibly matching TRBD1 (5 bases). Trimming took 2 bases from V and 5 from J, leaving 10 bases between them. Germline loops: CDR1 LNHDA, CDR2 SQIVND (reference sequence). The CDR3 length is 14 residues. The CDR3 region has the DNA TGTGCCAGTAGTATATTCAGGGAGGATCAGCCCCAGCATTTT. Translating it yields CASSIFREDQPQHF. The whole variable domain, filled in from reference TRBV19 and TRBJ1-5, reads DGGITQSPKYLFRKEGQNVTLSCEQNLNHDAMYWYRQDPGQGLRLIYYSQIVNDFQKGDIAEGYSVSREKKESFPLTVTSAQKNPTAFYLCASSIFREDQPQHFGDGTRLSIL.

This clone is a singleton in its sample. The chain recombines TRBV28 with TRBJ2-1, with TRBD2 matching 9 bases. CDR3 length: 14 residues. J gave up 9 bases and V 3 bases, and 6 bases lay outside the gene matches. Germline V gives CDR1 MDHEN, CDR2 SYDVKM. CDR3 sequence: CASSFRGRAFEQFF. In nucleotides, the CDR3 is TGTGCCAGCAGTTTTCGCGGGAGGGCCTTTGAGCAGTTCTTC.

This clone turned up a few times. V usage is TRBV2 and J usage is TRBJ1-2; D unclear. Germline V gene lookup returns CDR1 SNHLY and CDR2 FYNNEI. Trimming took off 9 bases at V and 8 bases at J, with 7 bases between the two ends. The CDR3 extends over 9 amino acids. The CDR3, as DNA: TGTGCCAGGCATCGGGGCTACACCTTC. It translates to CARHRGYTF. The complete variable domain, with remaining parts taken from reference TRBV2 and TRBJ1-2, reads EPEVTQTPSHQVTQMGQEVILRCVPISNHLYFYWYRQILGQKVEFLVSFYNNEISEKSEIFDDQFSVERPDGSNFTLKIRSTKLEDSAMYFCARHRGYTFGSGTRLTVV.

The chain uses TRBV13 and TRBJ1-1; 8 bases are shared with TRBD1. The V gene's germline CDR1 is PRHDT and CDR2 FYEKMQ (reference sequence). V shed 5 bases, J shed 0 bases, and the junction held 11 bases outside the gene matches. The CDR3 extends over 17 amino acids. The CDR3 DNA reads as TGTGCCAGCAGCCCTCGGGCCAAGACAGGGGTGAACACTGAAGCTTTCTTT. Translated: CASSPRAKTGVNTEAFF.

The chain couples TRBV5-1 to TRBJ2-5; unclear D gene. V lost 0 bases, J lost 1 base, and 10 bases lay in between. CDR3 length equals 15 residues. Germline CDR1 is SGHRS and CDR2 is YFSETQ. The chain's CDR3 is CASSLGEVSQETQYF. The CDR3 DNA follows: TGCGCCAGCAGCTTGGGTGAAGTCAGCCAAGAGACCCAGTACTTC. The full variable domain, with the rest looked up from reference TRBV5-1 and TRBJ2-5, is KAGVTQTPRYLIKTRGQQVTLSCSPISGHRSVSWYQQTPGQGLQFLFEYFSETQRNKGNFPGRFSGRQFSNSRSEMNVSTLELGDSALYLCASSLGEVSQETQYFGPGTRLLVL.

The chain recombines TRBV18 with TRBJ1-1, with 7 bases that match TRBD1. The CDR3 contains 13 residues. Germline V gene sequence: CDR1 KGHSH, CDR2 LQKENI. Trimming took 2 bases from V and 8 from J; bases not matched to a gene: 5. CDR3 sequence: CASSPSMTGEAFF. The CDR3, as DNA: TGTGCCAGCTCACCATCCATGACAGGGGAAGCTTTCTTT.

The V and J genes are TRBV7-8 and TRBJ1-1; possibly TRBD1 for D (6 bases). The CDR3 spans 16 residues. Looked up from germline, CDR1 is SGHVS and CDR2 is FQNEAQ. Trimming removed 5 bases at V and 4 bases at J, with 20 bases between. In nucleotides, the CDR3 is TGTGCCAGCAGCGGTCGACTGGGGGCTCCCCTCACTGAAGCTTTCTTT. It encodes CASSGRLGAPLTEAFF.

This chain joins TRBV2 and TRBJ1-2; 9 bases align to TRBD1. CDR3 length: 15 residues. CDR1 is SNHLY and CDR2 is FYNNEI in the germline V gene. Trimming took 6 bases from V and 3 from J; bases not matched to a gene: 8. This CDR3 reads CASSVIQGAYYGYTF. In DNA form, the CDR3 reads TGTGCCAGCAGCGTCATACAGGGGGCATACTATGGCTACACCTTC.

This clone occurred once. The rearrangement uses TRBV4-1 and TRBJ2-1, with 9 bases lining up with TRBD2. The CDR3 runs to 13 residues. Germline CDR1 and CDR2: MGHRA and YSYEKL. The V segment lost 3 bases and the J segment 9 bases; nucleotides outside the gene matches: 3. The CDR3 protein is CASSQRGLAEQFF. In nucleotides, the CDR3 is TGCGCCAGCAGCCAGCGGGGACTAGCTGAGCAGTTCTTC.

This clone was counted once. The chain links TRBV15 to TRBJ1-1; D not resolved. Germline assignment: CDR1 LNHNV and CDR2 YYDKDF (reference sequence). The CDR3 consists of 17 residues. The ends were cut back, 3 bases at V and 0 bases at J, with 17 bases in the middle. The CDR3 sequence is CATSRPWTQTLNTEAFF. The CDR3 DNA reads as TGTGCCACCAGCAGGCCGTGGACTCAGACCTTGAACACTGAAGCTTTCTTT.